Listed below are T cell receptor beta chains from one sample, sequenced in a study of T cell responses to AZD1222 COVID-19 vaccine. Clones were read by immunoSEQ multiplex PCR, and TCRdb kept only the in-frame ones, dropping some. The table lists approximately 110,000 clones, approximately 89% of them singletons. Source: peripheral blood, taken on day 0 of AZD1222 vaccination. The receptors were sampled from an adult in good health. Both conserved end residues are part of each CDR3. The D gene is left open where the match is weak. A row's size may be missing; if present it is once, few, many or a size class.

cdr3_nt | cdr3_aa | v_call | clone_size | j_call | d_call
TGTGCCAGTACCCCTAGCGGGTCCAAATACTCCTACAATGAGCAGTTCTTC | CASTPSGSKYSYNEQFF | TRBV19 | . | TRBJ2-1 | TRBD2
TGTGCCAGTAGTCTCCTGGGGGACGGTAATTCACCCCTCCACTTT | CASSLLGDGNSPLHF | TRBV19 | . | TRBJ1-6 | .
TGTGCCAGCAGCCAGGGGGCAGCCACAAACTATGGCTACACCTTC | CASSQGAATNYGYTF | TRBV7-8 | once | TRBJ1-2 | TRBD1
TGCGCCAGCAGCCCGAATGAGTCCAGGAACTATGGCTACACCTTC | CASSPNESRNYGYTF | TRBV5-1 | . | TRBJ1-2 | .
TGTGCCAGCAGTGCTTCCATGGACAGTGAAGCTTTCTTT | CASSASMDSEAFF | TRBV2 | . | TRBJ1-1 | .
TGTGCCAGCAGTCACCCCCGTCGGGACATCCCCCCAAAGGACTTC | CASSHPRRDIPPKDF | TRBV6-5 | . | TRBJ2-7 | .
TGTGCCAGCTCCCCATACCGGGACAGGGATGGCTACACCTTC | CASSPYRDRDGYTF | TRBV18 | . | TRBJ1-2 | TRBD1
TGTGCCAGCAGGTATACCGGGACAGGGGATGGCTACACCTTC | CASRYTGTGDGYTF | TRBV6-5 | . | TRBJ1-2 | TRBD1
TGTGCCAGCAGCCAACACGCAGGGTGGGTTTATAATTCACCCCTCCACTTT | CASSQHAGWVYNSPLHF | TRBV3-1/TRBV3-2 | . | TRBJ1-6 | .
TGCAGCGTTGAAGTGACAGCCTACGAGCAGTACTTC | CSVEVTAYEQYF | TRBV29-1 | . | TRBJ2-7 | .
TGCGCCAGCAGCCAAGGCCCAAGGGGGGGTGGTGGCTACACCTTC | CASSQGPRGGGGYTF | TRBV4-1 | . | TRBJ1-2 | .
TGTGCCAGCAGCCACAGCCCAAGGACTAGCGGGATCCCCAAAAACATTCAGTACTTC | CASSHSPRTSGIPKNIQYF | TRBV3-1/TRBV3-2 | . | TRBJ2-4 | TRBD2
TGTGCCAGCAGTTTGCGGGGGGACACTGAAGCTTTCTTT | CASSLRGDTEAFF | TRBV12-3/TRBV12-4 | . | TRBJ1-1 | .
TGTGCCAGCAGTGAAATTAGCGGGAGTATCTACGAGCAGTACTTC | CASSEISGSIYEQYF | TRBV6-1 | . | TRBJ2-7 | TRBD2
TGTGCCAGCAGCTCCCCGGGGGGGACAGGGAACACCGGGGAGCTGTTTTTT | CASSSPGGTGNTGELFF | TRBV11-2 | . | TRBJ2-2 | .
TGTGCCAGCAGCCCCCGGGCCCTCACCGGCGGGACCCAGTACTTC | CASSPRALTGGTQYF | TRBV2 | . | TRBJ2-5 | .
TGCGCCAGCAGCTTGGCAGGTGCAACTAATGAAAAACTGTTTTTT | CASSLAGATNEKLFF | TRBV5-1 | . | TRBJ1-4 | .
TGTGCCAGCAGCAAACCAACTCGGACTAGCGGGAGTCAAGAGACCCAGTACTTC | CASSKPTRTSGSQETQYF | TRBV21-1 | . | TRBJ2-5 | .
TGTGCCACCAGTGATTTTCCGGACAGGGGGCGAAGGAGCTCTGGGGCCAACGTCCTGACTTTC | CATSDFPDRGRRSSGANVLTF | TRBV24-1 | . | TRBJ2-6 | TRBD1
TGTGCCAGCAGTGACCAAAAGAACACTGAAGCTTTCTTT | CASSDQKNTEAFF | TRBV6-4 | . | TRBJ1-1 | .
TGCGCCAGCAGCTCAGGAAGTGGTCACACAGATACGCAGTATTTT | CASSSGSGHTDTQYF | TRBV5-1 | . | TRBJ2-3 | .
TGTGCCAGCAGCTTGTTGCCGGCAACTAATGAAAAACTGTTTTTT | CASSLLPATNEKLFF | TRBV5-8 | . | TRBJ1-4 | .
TGTGCCAGCAGTGAAGGGACAGGGTTTTATCAGCCCCAGCATTTT | CASSEGTGFYQPQHF | TRBV6-1 | . | TRBJ1-5 | TRBD1
TGTGCCTGGAGTGGACATAATATCAATCAGCCCCAGCATTTT | CAWSGHNINQPQHF | TRBV30 | . | TRBJ1-5 | .
TGTGCCAGCAGTTTCCCAGTTTCGGAATTTCGCTTACGTGACAATGAGCAGTTCTTC | CASSFPVSEFRLRDNEQFF | TRBV6-2/TRBV6-3 | . | TRBJ2-1 | .
TGTGCCAGCAGTGAAGGGGGCCAGGGGTCACAAGAGACCCAGTACTTC | CASSEGGQGSQETQYF | TRBV2 | . | TRBJ2-5 | .
TGTGCCAGCAGCCAATGGGGGGCGAGTTACAATGAGCAGTTCTTC | CASSQWGASYNEQFF | TRBV14 | . | TRBJ2-1 | .
TGTGCCAGCAGACTCGGGACGGGTAATCAGCCCCAGCATTTT | CASRLGTGNQPQHF | TRBV6-5 | . | TRBJ1-5 | .
TGTGCCAGCAGCTTGAGGGGCACGAACACTGAAGCTTTCTTT | CASSLRGTNTEAFF | TRBV5-6 | . | TRBJ1-1 | .
TGTGCCAGTAGGGGGGGCATCTTGGACTTACCCCTCCACTTT | CASRGGILDLPLHF | TRBV19 | . | TRBJ1-6 | .
TGTGCCAGTAGTATGGGACTGGAGACCTACGAGCAGTACTTC | CASSMGLETYEQYF | TRBV19 | . | TRBJ2-7 | .
TGTGCCAGCAGCTTAGAGTGGGGAGCCTACGAGCAGTACTTC | CASSLEWGAYEQYF | TRBV7-9 | few | TRBJ2-7 | .
TGCGCCAGCAGCTTAGGTCCAGACGAAAGGAACACCGGGGAGCTGTTTTTT | CASSLGPDERNTGELFF | TRBV5-1 | . | TRBJ2-2 | .
TGTGCCAGCAGTGAGCTAGCGGGAGGGCAAGAGACCCAGTACTTC | CASSELAGGQETQYF | TRBV6-1 | . | TRBJ2-5 | TRBD2
TGTGCCAGCATCCTTCCGGGACGGTATAATTCACCCCTCCACTTT | CASILPGRYNSPLHF | TRBV27 | few | TRBJ1-6 | .
TGTGCCAGTAGCCCCCCATTGTCCCGGGGGTTAGAGACCCAGTACTTC | CASSPPLSRGLETQYF | TRBV19 | . | TRBJ2-5 | .
TGTGCCACCAGCAGAACCAGAACTAGCGGAACGAAAGAGACCCAGTACTTC | CATSRTRTSGTKETQYF | TRBV15 | . | TRBJ2-5 | TRBD2